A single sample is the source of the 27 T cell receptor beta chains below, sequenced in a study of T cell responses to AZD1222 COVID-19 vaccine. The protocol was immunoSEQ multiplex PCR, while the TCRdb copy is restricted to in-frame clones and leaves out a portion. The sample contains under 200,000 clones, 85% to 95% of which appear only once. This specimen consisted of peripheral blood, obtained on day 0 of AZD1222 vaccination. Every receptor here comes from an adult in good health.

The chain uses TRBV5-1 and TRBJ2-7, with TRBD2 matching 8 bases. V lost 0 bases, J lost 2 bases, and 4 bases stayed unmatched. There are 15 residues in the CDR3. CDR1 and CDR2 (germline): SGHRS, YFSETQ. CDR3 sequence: CASSLELAGAYEQYF. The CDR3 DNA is TGCGCCAGCAGCTTGGAGCTAGCGGGTGCCTACGAGCAGTACTTC.

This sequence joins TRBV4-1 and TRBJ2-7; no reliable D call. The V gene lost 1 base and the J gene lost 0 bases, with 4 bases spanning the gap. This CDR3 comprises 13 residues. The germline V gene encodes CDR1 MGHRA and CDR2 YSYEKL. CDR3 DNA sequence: TGCGCCAGCAGCCAAGGCGGCTCCTACGAGCAGTACTTC. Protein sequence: CASSQGGSYEQYF.

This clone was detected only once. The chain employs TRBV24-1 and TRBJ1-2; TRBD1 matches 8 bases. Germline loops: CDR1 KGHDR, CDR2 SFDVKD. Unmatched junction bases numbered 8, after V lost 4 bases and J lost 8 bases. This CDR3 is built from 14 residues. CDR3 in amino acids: CATSEVGQAQGYTF. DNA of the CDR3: TGTGCCACCAGTGAAGTGGGACAGGCCCAGGGCTACACCTTC.

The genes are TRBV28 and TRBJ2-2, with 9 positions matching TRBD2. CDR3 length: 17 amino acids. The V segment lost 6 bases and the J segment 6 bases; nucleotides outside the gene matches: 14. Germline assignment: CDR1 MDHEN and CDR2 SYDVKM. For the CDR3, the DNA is TGTGCCAGCAGCATCCTCGGGCTAGCGGGAAAATCCGGGGAGCTGTTTTTT. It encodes CASSILGLAGKSGELFF.

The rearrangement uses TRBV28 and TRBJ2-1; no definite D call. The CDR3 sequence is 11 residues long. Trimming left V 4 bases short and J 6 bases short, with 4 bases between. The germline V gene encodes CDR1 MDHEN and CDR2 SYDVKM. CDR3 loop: CASSYVNEQFF. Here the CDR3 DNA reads TGTGCCAGCAGTTACGTCAATGAGCAGTTCTTC.

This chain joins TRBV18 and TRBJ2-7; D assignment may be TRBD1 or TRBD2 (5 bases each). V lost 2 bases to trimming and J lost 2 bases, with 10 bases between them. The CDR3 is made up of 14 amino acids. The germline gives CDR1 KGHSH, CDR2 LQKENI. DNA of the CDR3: TGTGCCAGCTCACCATTGGGGGAAACCTACGAGCAGTACTTC. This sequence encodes CASSPLGETYEQYF. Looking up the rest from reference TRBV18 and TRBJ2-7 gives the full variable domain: NAGVMQNPRHLVRRRGQEARLRCSPMKGHSHVYWYRQLPEEGLKFMVYLQKENIIDESGMPKERFSAEFPKEGPSILRIQQVVRGDSAAYFCASSPLGETYEQYFGPGTRLTVT.

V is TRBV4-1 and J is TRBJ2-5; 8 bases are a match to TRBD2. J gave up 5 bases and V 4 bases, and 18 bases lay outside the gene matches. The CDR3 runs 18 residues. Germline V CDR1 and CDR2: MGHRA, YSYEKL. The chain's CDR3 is CASSLQAMPGGPGETQYF. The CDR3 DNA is TGCGCCAGCAGCCTTCAAGCTATGCCGGGAGGGCCGGGGGAGACCCAGTACTTC.

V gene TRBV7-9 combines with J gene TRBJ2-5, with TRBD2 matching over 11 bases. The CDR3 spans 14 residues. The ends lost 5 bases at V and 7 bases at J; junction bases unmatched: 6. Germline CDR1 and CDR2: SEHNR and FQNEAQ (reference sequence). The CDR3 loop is CASSLLTSGGTQYF. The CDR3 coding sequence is TGTGCCAGCAGCCTTCTTACTAGCGGGGGGACCCAGTACTTC.

The CDR3 here is CASSAQGIRTEAFF. CDR3 nucleotides: TGTGCCAGCAGTGCACAGGGTATACGGACTGAAGCTTTCTTT. The V gene is TRBV2, the J gene TRBJ1-1; tentatively, D is TRBD1 (6 bases). The CDR3 consists of 14 residues. With 4 bases removed from V and 5 bases from J, the gap between germline ends came to 14 bases. Per germline, CDR1 SNHLY and CDR2 FYNNEI. The complete variable domain, with remaining parts taken from reference TRBV2 and TRBJ1-1, reads EPEVTQTPSHQVTQMGQEVILRCVPISNHLYFYWYRQILGQKVEFLVSFYNNEISEKSEIFDDQFSVERPDGSNFTLKIRSTKLEDSAMYFCASSAQGIRTEAFFGQGTRLTVV.

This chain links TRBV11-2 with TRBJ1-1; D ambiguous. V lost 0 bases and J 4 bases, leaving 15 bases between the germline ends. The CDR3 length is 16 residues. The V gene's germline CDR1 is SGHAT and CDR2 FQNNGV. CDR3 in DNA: TGTGCCAGCAGCTTAGAACACCGCCGGTTGGGCACTGAAGCTTTCTTT. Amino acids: CASSLEHRRLGTEAFF.

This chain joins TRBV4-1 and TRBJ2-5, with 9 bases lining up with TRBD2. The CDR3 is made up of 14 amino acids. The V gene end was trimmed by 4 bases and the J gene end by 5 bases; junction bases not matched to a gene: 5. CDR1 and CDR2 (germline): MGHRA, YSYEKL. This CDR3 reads CASSPGTSSETQYF. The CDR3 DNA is TGCGCCAGCAGCCCCGGGACTAGCAGCGAGACCCAGTACTTC.

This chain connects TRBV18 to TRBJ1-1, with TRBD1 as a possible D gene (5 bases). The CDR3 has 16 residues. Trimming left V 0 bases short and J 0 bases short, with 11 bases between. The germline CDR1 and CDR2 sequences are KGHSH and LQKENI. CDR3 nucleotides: TGTGCCAGCTCACCACCTTGGGGGTTCATGAACACTGAAGCTTTCTTT. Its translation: CASSPPWGFMNTEAFF.

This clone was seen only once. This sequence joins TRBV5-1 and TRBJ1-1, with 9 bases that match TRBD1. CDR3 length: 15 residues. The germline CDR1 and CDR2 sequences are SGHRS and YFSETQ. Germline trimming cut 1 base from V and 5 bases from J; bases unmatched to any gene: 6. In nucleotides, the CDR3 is TGCGCCAGCAGCTTGAACAGGGGGCAAGGAACTGAAGCTTTCTTT. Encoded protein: CASSLNRGQGTEAFF.

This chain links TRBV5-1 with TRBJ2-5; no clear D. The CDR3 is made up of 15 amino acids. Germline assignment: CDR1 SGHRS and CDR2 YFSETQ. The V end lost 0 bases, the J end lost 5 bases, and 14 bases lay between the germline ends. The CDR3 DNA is TGCGCCAGCAGCTTGGAGGTAGGGATGGTGGAGACCCAGTACTTC. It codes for CASSLEVGMVETQYF.

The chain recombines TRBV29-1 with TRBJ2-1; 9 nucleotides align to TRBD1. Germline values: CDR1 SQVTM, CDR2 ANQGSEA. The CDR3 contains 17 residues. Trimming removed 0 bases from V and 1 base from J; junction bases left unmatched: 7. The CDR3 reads CSVEDVQDRGSYNEQFF. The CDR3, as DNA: TGCAGCGTTGAAGATGTTCAGGACAGGGGATCCTACAATGAGCAGTTCTTC.

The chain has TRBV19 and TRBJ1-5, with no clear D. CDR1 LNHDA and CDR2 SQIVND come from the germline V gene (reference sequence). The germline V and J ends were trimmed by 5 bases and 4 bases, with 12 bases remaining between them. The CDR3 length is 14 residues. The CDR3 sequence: CASSALARNQPQHF. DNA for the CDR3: TGTGCCAGTAGTGCCCTGGCTCGGAATCAGCCCCAGCATTTT.

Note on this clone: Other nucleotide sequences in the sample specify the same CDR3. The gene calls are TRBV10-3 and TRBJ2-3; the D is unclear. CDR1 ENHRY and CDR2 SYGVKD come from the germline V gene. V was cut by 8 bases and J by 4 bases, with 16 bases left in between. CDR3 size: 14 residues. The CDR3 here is CAIGELAVPDTQYF. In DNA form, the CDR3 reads TGTGCCATCGGGGAACTGGCCGTCCCAGATACGCAGTATTTT.

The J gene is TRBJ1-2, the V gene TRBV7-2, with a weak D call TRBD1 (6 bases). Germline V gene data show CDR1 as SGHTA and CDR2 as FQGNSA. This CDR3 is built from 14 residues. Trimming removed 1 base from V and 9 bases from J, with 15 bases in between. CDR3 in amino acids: CASSLDRVSRSYTF. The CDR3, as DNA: TGTGCCAGCAGCTTAGACAGGGTGTCTAGGAGCTACACCTTC.

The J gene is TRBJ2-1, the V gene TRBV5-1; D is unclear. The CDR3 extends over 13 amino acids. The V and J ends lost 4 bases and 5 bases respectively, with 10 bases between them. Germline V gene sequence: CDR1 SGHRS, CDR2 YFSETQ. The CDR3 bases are TGCGCCAGCAGCCTGTCGTTGGACAATGAGCAGTTCTTC. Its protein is CASSLSLDNEQFF. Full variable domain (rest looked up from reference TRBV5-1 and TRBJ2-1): KAGVTQTPRYLIKTRGQQVTLSCSPISGHRSVSWYQQTPGQGLQFLFEYFSETQRNKGNFPGRFSGRQFSNSRSEMNVSTLELGDSALYLCASSLSLDNEQFFGPGTRLTVL.

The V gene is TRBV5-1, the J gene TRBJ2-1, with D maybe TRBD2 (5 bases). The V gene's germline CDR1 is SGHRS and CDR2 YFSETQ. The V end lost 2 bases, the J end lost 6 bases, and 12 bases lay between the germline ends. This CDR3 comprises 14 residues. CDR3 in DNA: TGCGCCAGCAGCTTAGGTACCCGGGGCAATGAGCAGTTCTTC. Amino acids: CASSLGTRGNEQFF.

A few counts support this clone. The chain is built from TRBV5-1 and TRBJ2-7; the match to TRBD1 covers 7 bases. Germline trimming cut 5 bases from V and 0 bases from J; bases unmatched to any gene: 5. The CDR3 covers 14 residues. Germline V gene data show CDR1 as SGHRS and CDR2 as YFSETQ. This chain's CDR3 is CASRQTGSSYEQYF. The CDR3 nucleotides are TGCGCCAGCAGGCAGACAGGGAGCTCCTACGAGCAGTACTTC. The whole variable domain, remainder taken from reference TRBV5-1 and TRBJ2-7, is KAGVTQTPRYLIKTRGQQVTLSCSPISGHRSVSWYQQTPGQGLQFLFEYFSETQRNKGNFPGRFSGRQFSNSRSEMNVSTLELGDSALYLCASRQTGSSYEQYFGPGTRLTVT.

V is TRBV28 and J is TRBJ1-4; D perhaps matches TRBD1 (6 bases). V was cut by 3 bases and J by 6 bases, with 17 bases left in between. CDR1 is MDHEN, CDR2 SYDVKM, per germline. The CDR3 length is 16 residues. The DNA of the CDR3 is TGTGCCAGCAGTTTTAGGGGGGCTGTAGGTGATGAAAAACTGTTTTTT. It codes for CASSFRGAVGDEKLFF.

The CDR3 spells CASSSGSSPLHF. DNA for the CDR3: TGTGCCAGCAGTTCAGGGTCTTCACCCCTCCACTTT. This chain uses TRBV6-5 with TRBJ1-6, with D possibly being TRBD1 (5 bases). Germline V gene lookup returns CDR1 MNHEY and CDR2 SVGAGI. Trimming took off 4 bases at V and 9 bases at J, with 7 bases between the two ends. CDR3 length equals 12 residues.

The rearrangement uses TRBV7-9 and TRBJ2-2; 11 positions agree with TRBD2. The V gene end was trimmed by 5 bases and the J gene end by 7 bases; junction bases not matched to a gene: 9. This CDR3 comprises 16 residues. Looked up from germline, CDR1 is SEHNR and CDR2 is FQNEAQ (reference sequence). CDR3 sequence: CASSPSLAGEVGELFF. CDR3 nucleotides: TGTGCCAGCAGCCCCTCACTAGCGGGAGAAGTCGGGGAGCTGTTTTTT. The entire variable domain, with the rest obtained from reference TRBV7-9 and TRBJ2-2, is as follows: DTGVSQNPRHKITKRGQNVTFRCDPISEHNRLYWYRQTLGQGPEFLTYFQNEAQLEKSRLLSDRFSAERPKGSFSTLEIQRTEQGDSAMYLCASSPSLAGEVGELFFGEGSRLTVL.

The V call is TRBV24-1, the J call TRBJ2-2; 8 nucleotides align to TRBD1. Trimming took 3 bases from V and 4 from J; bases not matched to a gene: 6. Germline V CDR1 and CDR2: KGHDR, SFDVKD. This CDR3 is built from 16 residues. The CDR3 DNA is TGTGCCACCAGTGATCTCGGACAGGGAGGCACCGGGGAGCTGTTTTTT. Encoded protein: CATSDLGQGGTGELFF.

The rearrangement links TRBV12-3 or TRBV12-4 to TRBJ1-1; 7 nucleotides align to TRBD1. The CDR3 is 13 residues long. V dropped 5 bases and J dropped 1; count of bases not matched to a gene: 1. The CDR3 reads CASSGTENTEAFF. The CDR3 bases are TGTGCCAGCAGTGGGACAGAGAACACTGAAGCTTTCTTT.

The CDR3 protein is CASSPGTGGYEQYF. The CDR3 region has the DNA TGCGCCAGCAGCCCAGGGACAGGCGGCTACGAGCAGTACTTC. The V and J genes are TRBV5-1 and TRBJ2-7, with 8 nucleotides matching TRBD1. This CDR3 region has 14 residues. The V gene's germline CDR1 is SGHRS and CDR2 YFSETQ. V gave up 4 bases and J gave up 3 bases; unmatched junction bases: 6. The entire variable domain, with the rest obtained from reference TRBV5-1 and TRBJ2-7, is as follows: KAGVTQTPRYLIKTRGQQVTLSCSPISGHRSVSWYQQTPGQGLQFLFEYFSETQRNKGNFPGRFSGRQFSNSRSEMNVSTLELGDSALYLCASSPGTGGYEQYFGPGTRLTVT.